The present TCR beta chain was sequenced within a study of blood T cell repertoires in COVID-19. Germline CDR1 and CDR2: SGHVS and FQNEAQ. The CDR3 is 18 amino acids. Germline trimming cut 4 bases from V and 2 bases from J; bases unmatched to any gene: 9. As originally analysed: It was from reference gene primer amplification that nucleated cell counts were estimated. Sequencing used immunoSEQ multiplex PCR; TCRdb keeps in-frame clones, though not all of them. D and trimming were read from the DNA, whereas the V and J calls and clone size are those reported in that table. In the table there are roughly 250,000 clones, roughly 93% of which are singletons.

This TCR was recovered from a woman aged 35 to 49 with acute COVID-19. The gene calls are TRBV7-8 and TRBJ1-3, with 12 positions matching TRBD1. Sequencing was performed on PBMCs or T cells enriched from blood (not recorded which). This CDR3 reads CASSSRDRGLSAGNTIYF. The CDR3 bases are TGTGCCAGCAGCTCCCGGGACAGGGGGCTTTCGGCTGGAAACACCATATATTTT.